A single sample is the source of the 31 T cell receptor beta chains below, sequenced in a study of T cell responses to AZD1222 COVID-19 vaccine. Sequencing was performed with immunoSEQ multiplex PCR; in TCRdb, only in-frame clones are kept and a portion is missing. The data show roughly 200,000 clones, around 92% seen once. Sequencing was performed on peripheral blood, taken on day 0 of AZD1222 vaccination. Receptors were obtained from an adult in good health.

The genes are TRBV18 and TRBJ1-5, with unresolved D. The germline V gene has CDR1 KGHSH and CDR2 LQKENI. The CDR3 is 13 residues long. The V gene lost 3 bases and the J gene lost 0 bases, with 3 bases spanning the gap. In DNA, the CDR3 is TGTGCCAGCTCACCGGATAGCAATCAGCCCCAGCATTTT. It specifies CASSPDSNQPQHF.

The chain employs TRBV13 and TRBJ1-2; perhaps TRBD1 as D (5 bases). This CDR3 is 16 amino acids long. Germline V gene lookup returns CDR1 PRHDT and CDR2 FYEKMQ (reference sequence). Between the trimmed V and J ends, which lost 0 bases and 4 bases, there was a span of 15 bases. CDR3 amino acids: CASSLGPGLATYGYTF. The CDR3 coding sequence is TGTGCCAGCAGCTTAGGCCCGGGGCTGGCAACCTATGGCTACACCTTC.

The chain joins TRBV19 to TRBJ1-5; D unclear. Looked up from germline, CDR1 is LNHDA and CDR2 is SQIVND (reference sequence). This CDR3 has 12 residues. Trimming removed 11 bases from V and 3 bases from J, with 11 bases in between. The CDR3 protein is CAGGMVNQPQHF. Here the CDR3 DNA reads TGTGCCGGTGGGATGGTCAATCAGCCCCAGCATTTT.

Details on this clone: The sample contains more than one DNA sequence encoding this CDR3. The chain is built from TRBV27 and TRBJ1-5; D is unresolved. The CDR3 runs to 13 residues. The germline V gene has CDR1 MNHEY and CDR2 SMNVEV (reference sequence). V was trimmed by 3 bases and J by 5 bases, leaving 8 bases between them. The CDR3 DNA reads TGTGCCAGCAGTTTGCTGGGAGATCAGCCCCAGCATTTT. Protein product: CASSLLGDQPQHF.

The chain carries TRBV24-1 and TRBJ1-5; D might be TRBD1 (5 bases). Germline V gene sequence: CDR1 KGHDR, CDR2 SFDVKD. The CDR3 has 14 amino acids. Trimming removed 3 bases from V and 6 bases from J, with 11 bases in between. In nucleotides, the CDR3 is TGTGCCACCAGTGATCCCGGGACGGTTCAGCCCCAGCATTTT. This sequence encodes CATSDPGTVQPQHF.

The V gene is TRBV12-3 or TRBV12-4, the J gene TRBJ1-1; the D is unclear. V shed 3 bases and J shed 1 base, with 6 bases lying between them. This CDR3 is 13 amino acids long. The chain's CDR3 is CASSLWENTEAFF. CDR3 bases: TGTGCCAGCAGTTTGTGGGAGAACACTGAAGCTTTCTTT.

The rearrangement links TRBV7-9 to TRBJ1-3; TRBD1 is a possible D gene (5 bases). Trimming took 2 bases from V and 3 from J, leaving 8 bases between them. This CDR3 is 14 amino acids long. Germline loops: CDR1 SEHNR, CDR2 FQNEAQ (reference sequence). The DNA for the CDR3 is TGTGCCAGCAGCTTACCAGGGTATGGAAACACCATATATTTT. Translation gives CASSLPGYGNTIYF.

The genes are TRBV4-1 and TRBJ2-3; D may be TRBD1 or TRBD2 (5 bases each). The V and J ends lost 5 bases and 2 bases respectively, with 23 bases between them. The CDR3 length is 18 residues. The V gene's germline CDR1 is MGHRA and CDR2 YSYEKL. CDR3 DNA: TGCGCCAGCAGCAAGACGGCTAGCTCATTCGGGACCACAGATACGCAGTATTTT. This sequence encodes CASSKTASSFGTTDTQYF.

The chain couples TRBV2 to TRBJ1-2, with 7 bases lining up with TRBD1. This CDR3 contains 13 residues. The V and J ends lost 2 bases and 10 bases, in that order; junction bases with no gene match: 7. Germline V CDR1 and CDR2: SNHLY, FYNNEI. The CDR3 sequence is CASSEWAGGDYTF. As DNA, the CDR3 is TGTGCCAGCAGTGAATGGGCAGGGGGTGACTACACCTTC.

V gene TRBV9 combines with J gene TRBJ1-4; D not certain. Germline CDR1 and CDR2: SGDLS and YYNGEE. This CDR3 region has 15 residues. V shed 0 bases and J shed 3 bases, with 9 bases lying between them. In nucleotides, the CDR3 is TGTGCCAGCAGCGTAGGACCTACTTCTAATGAAAAACTGTTTTTT. Protein: CASSVGPTSNEKLFF.

The chain is built from TRBV12-3 or TRBV12-4 and TRBJ1-5; D unclear. CDR3 length equals 13 residues. The V and J ends lost 6 bases and 7 bases respectively, with 13 bases between them. The CDR3 region has the DNA TGTGCCAGCAGATTGAGGTTGAAGCAGCCCCAGCATTTT. Its protein product is CASRLRLKQPQHF.

The chain joins TRBV27 to TRBJ2-3; D remains ambiguous. Per germline, CDR1 MNHEY and CDR2 SMNVEV (reference sequence). Between the trimmed V and J ends, which lost 4 bases and 2 bases, there was a span of 25 bases. CDR3 length: 19 amino acids. This CDR3 reads CASSYRPEMLGKDTDTQYF. In DNA, the CDR3 is TGTGCCAGCAGTTACCGGCCAGAGATGTTAGGGAAGGACACAGATACGCAGTATTTT.

V gene TRBV2 combines with J gene TRBJ1-5, with a weak D call TRBD1 (6 bases). Between the trimmed V and J ends, which lost 6 bases and 5 bases, there was a span of 17 bases. The CDR3 totals 15 residues. The germline V gene encodes CDR1 SNHLY and CDR2 FYNNEI. CDR3 residues: CASRDPRGIHQPQHF. CDR3 nucleotide sequence: TGTGCCAGCAGGGACCCAAGGGGGATACATCAGCCCCAGCATTTT.

V gene TRBV29-1 combines with J gene TRBJ1-1; D not resolved. This CDR3 has 13 residues. Per the germline V gene, CDR1 is SQVTM and CDR2 is ANQGSEA. V dropped 8 bases and J dropped 1 base, with 14 bases sitting between them. In DNA form, the CDR3 reads TGCAGCACCTCCCCGGGCCAGAACACTGAAGCTTTCTTT. Residues: CSTSPGQNTEAFF.

V usage is TRBV5-5 and J usage is TRBJ1-1, with 7 bases that match TRBD1. Germline-derived CDR1 and CDR2 are SGHKS and YYEKEE (reference sequence). This CDR3 contains 14 residues. With 4 bases clipped from V and 2 bases from J, the junction kept 5 bases outside the gene matches. The CDR3: CASSIGTANTEAFF. Written as DNA, the CDR3 is TGTGCCAGCAGCATCGGGACAGCCAACACTGAAGCTTTCTTT.

The J gene is TRBJ1-1, the V gene TRBV6-5, with no clear D. CDR3 length: 12 residues. The germline V gene encodes CDR1 MNHEY and CDR2 SVGAGI. V dropped 7 bases and J dropped 1 base, with 7 bases sitting between them. CDR3 sequence (DNA): TGTGCCAGCATACGGGCGAACACTGAAGCTTTCTTT. Translation gives CASIRANTEAFF.

The chain combines TRBV6-6 with TRBJ2-2; D is perhaps TRBD2 (6 bases). This CDR3 is 15 amino acids long. V was shortened by 4 bases and J by 5 bases, with 14 bases between the two germline ends. Germline assignment: CDR1 MNHNY and CDR2 SVGAGI (reference sequence). CDR3 sequence reads: CASSWDSQSTGELFF. The CDR3, as DNA: TGTGCCAGCAGTTGGGACTCGCAGAGTACCGGGGAGCTGTTTTTT.

This chain uses TRBV6-6 with TRBJ1-2; TRBD1 agrees at 7 bases. CDR3 length equals 13 residues. J lost 7 bases, V lost 5 bases, and 7 bases had no gene match. Germline loops: CDR1 MNHNY, CDR2 SVGAGI (reference sequence). The CDR3 here is CASSPRQGGGYTF. CDR3 in DNA: TGTGCCAGCAGTCCAAGACAGGGAGGTGGCTACACCTTC.

The chain employs TRBV5-1 and TRBJ1-2; tentatively, D is TRBD1 (6 bases). The ends were cut back, 4 bases at V and 6 bases at J, with 25 bases in the middle. Germline V CDR1 and CDR2: SGHRS, YFSETQ. The CDR3 has 17 residues. CDR3: CASSLLGGTRGQDGYTF. Written as DNA, the CDR3 is TGCGCCAGCAGCCTACTGGGGGGCACCCGGGGGCAAGATGGCTACACCTTC.

This clone turned up a few times. V is TRBV27 and J is TRBJ1-2; 9 bases match TRBD1. This CDR3 comprises 17 residues. Germline V lookup: CDR1 MNHEY, CDR2 SMNVEV (reference sequence). The trim removed 2 bases at V and 8 bases at J, leaving 15 bases unmatched. The chain's CDR3 is CASSLPHSRDRASGYTF. The CDR3 DNA reads TGTGCCAGCAGTTTACCGCACTCCCGGGACAGGGCCTCCGGCTACACCTTC.

The J gene is TRBJ1-2, the V gene TRBV4-1; D remains unclear. In germline, CDR1 is MGHRA, CDR2 YSYEKL. V gave up 4 bases and J gave up 0 bases, with 12 bases separating them. The CDR3 loop spans 15 amino acids. The CDR3 DNA is TGCGCCAGCAGCCCCGGACCGATCCCTAACTATGGCTACACCTTC. Protein sequence: CASSPGPIPNYGYTF.

In this sample, this clone turned up once. The chain links TRBV19 to TRBJ1-3; D is ambiguous. CDR1 and CDR2 from the germline V gene are LNHDA and SQIVND (reference sequence). V gave up 8 bases and J gave up 0 bases, with 11 bases separating them. The CDR3 extends over 14 amino acids. The CDR3 sequence: CASPATTSGNTIYF. The DNA of the CDR3 is TGTGCCAGTCCAGCAACAACCTCTGGAAACACCATATATTTT.

The J gene is TRBJ2-7, the V gene TRBV7-6, with 8 bases aligning to TRBD1. The CDR3 covers 13 residues. V lost 5 bases and J lost 6; bases outside the gene matches: 6. Germline CDR1 reads SGHVS; CDR2 reads FNYEAQ. For the CDR3, the DNA is TGTGCCAGCAGCAGACAGGGGATGGGCGAGCAGTACTTC. Translation gives CASSRQGMGEQYF.

This chain links TRBV29-1 with TRBJ2-1; tentative D call: TRBD1 (6 bases). The CDR3 has 15 amino acids. V lost 0 bases and J lost 3, with 12 bases in between. Germline assignment: CDR1 SQVTM and CDR2 ANQGSEA. CDR3 loop: CSVEEVSRGYNEQFF. In DNA, the CDR3 is TGCAGCGTTGAAGAAGTGTCCAGGGGCTACAATGAGCAGTTCTTC.

The V and J genes are TRBV7-6 and TRBJ1-6; D unresolved. Per germline, CDR1 SGHVS and CDR2 FNYEAQ. The CDR3 sequence is 13 residues long. V was pared by 5 bases and J by 8 bases, with 10 bases between. The DNA for the CDR3 is TGTGCCAGCAGCATGCGGTCCGATTCACCCCTCCACTTT. The encoded protein is CASSMRSDSPLHF.

The CDR3 spells CASSFVGTYNEQFF. The DNA of the CDR3 is TGTGCCAGCAGCTTTGTAGGAACCTACAATGAGCAGTTCTTC. The J gene is TRBJ2-1, the V gene TRBV28; D is uncertain. V was clipped by 6 bases and J by 2 bases, with 11 bases between them. Germline-derived CDR1 and CDR2 are MDHEN and SYDVKM. The CDR3 spans 14 residues.

The chain links TRBV27 to TRBJ2-3; 8 bases fit TRBD2. This CDR3 is 14 amino acids long. The V segment lost 7 bases and the J segment 6 bases; nucleotides outside the gene matches: 9. Germline lookup yields CDR1 MNHEY and CDR2 SMNVEV (reference sequence). The DNA for the CDR3 is TGTGCCAGCACTTTGGCGGGGGGTTTGGATACGCAGTATTTT. It yields the protein CASTLAGGLDTQYF.

This clone was observed a single time. This chain connects TRBV5-4 to TRBJ2-7; no clear D gene. Trimming left V 0 bases short and J 2 bases short, with 9 bases between. The germline V gene encodes CDR1 SGHNT and CDR2 YYREEE (reference sequence). There are 14 residues in the CDR3. This chain's CDR3 is CASSLERPPYEQYF. For the CDR3, the DNA is TGTGCCAGCAGCTTGGAACGGCCTCCCTACGAGCAGTACTTC.

The J gene is TRBJ1-4, the V gene TRBV28; 7 bases are a match to TRBD1. Germline CDR1 MDHEN, CDR2 SYDVKM. The CDR3 consists of 15 residues. J lost 5 bases, V lost 7 bases, and 10 bases had no gene match. CDR3 in DNA: TGTGCCAGCATTTCGTCAGGGGGGCCCAATGAAAAACTGTTTTTT. Its protein product is CASISSGGPNEKLFF.

This chain joins TRBV4-1 and TRBJ2-7; D gene unclear. The CDR3 runs 14 residues. V was trimmed by 2 bases and J by 3 bases, leaving 11 bases between them. The germline CDR1 and CDR2 sequences are MGHRA and YSYEKL. This CDR3 is CASSQSTPSYEQYF. CDR3 bases: TGCGCCAGCAGCCAATCGACTCCTAGCTACGAGCAGTACTTC.

The chain is built from TRBV7-2 and TRBJ1-6; TRBD1 agrees at 8 bases. The CDR3 is made up of 14 amino acids. The ends lost 5 bases at V and 9 bases at J; junction bases unmatched: 6. Germline V gene sequence: CDR1 SGHTA, CDR2 FQGNSA. CDR3 nucleotides: TGTGCCAGCAGCGAAGGACAGGGACTTTCACCCCTCCACTTT. Its protein product is CASSEGQGLSPLHF. The entire variable domain, with the rest obtained from reference TRBV7-2 and TRBJ1-6, is as follows: GAGVSQSPSNKVTEKGKDVELRCDPISGHTALYWYRQSLGQGLEFLIYFQGNSAPDKSGLPSDRFSAERTGGSVSTLTIQRTQQEDSAVYLCASSEGQGLSPLHFGNGTRLTVT.